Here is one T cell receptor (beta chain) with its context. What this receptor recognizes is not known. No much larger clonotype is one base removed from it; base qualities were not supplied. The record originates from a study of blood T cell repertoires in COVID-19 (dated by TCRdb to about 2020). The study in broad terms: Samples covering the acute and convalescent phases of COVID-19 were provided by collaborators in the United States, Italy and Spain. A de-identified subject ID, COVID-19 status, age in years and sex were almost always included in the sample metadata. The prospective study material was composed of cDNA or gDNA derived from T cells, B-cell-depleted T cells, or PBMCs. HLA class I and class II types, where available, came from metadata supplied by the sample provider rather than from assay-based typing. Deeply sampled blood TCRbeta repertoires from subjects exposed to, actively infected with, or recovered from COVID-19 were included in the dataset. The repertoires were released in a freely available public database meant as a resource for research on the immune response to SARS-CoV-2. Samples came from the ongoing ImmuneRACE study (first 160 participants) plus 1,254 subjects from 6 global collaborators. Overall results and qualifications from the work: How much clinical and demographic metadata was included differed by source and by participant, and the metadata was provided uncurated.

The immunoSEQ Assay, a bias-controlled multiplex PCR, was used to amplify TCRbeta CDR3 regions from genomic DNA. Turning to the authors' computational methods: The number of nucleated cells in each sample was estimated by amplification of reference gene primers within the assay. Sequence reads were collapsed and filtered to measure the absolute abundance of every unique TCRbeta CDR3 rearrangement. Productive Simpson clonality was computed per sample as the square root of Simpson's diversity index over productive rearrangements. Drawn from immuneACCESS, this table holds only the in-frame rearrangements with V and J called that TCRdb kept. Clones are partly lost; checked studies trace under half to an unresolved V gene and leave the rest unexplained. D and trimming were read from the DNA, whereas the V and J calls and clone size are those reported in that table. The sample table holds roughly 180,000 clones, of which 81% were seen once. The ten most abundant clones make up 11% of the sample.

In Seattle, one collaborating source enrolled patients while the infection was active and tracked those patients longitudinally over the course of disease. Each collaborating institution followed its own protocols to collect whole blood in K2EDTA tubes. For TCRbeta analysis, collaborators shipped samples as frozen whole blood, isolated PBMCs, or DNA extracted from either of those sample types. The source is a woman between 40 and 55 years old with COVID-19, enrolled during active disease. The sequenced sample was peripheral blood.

The nucleotides are TGCAGTGCTCCCGGGACTCAGTTCTTC. It codes for CSAPGTQFF. The sequence links TRBV20-1 to TRBJ2-1; the best D guess is TRBD2, with 6 bases matching. The CDR3 goes from the cysteine to the phenylalanine over 9 residues. The DNA shown is the 27-base CDR3, in frame from base 1. Based on the germline V gene (reference sequence), the CDR1 and CDR2 sequences are DFQATT and SNEGSKA. Trimming removed 5 bases from V and 13 bases from J, leaving 9 bases between the germline ends.